The entry that follows covers one T cell receptor beta chain sequence. No antigen is known for it. Base qualities are not provided; no much larger clone lies one nucleotide away. The cohort consisted of 666 healthy bone marrow donors. Cohort members were all nominally healthy when sampled, although unrecorded immune exposures were likely present. The donor was CMV seropositive and belonged to the group of more than 250 seropositive cohort members. A peripheral blood sample was provided by each donor, and peripheral blood mononuclear cells were used for TCR beta sequencing. Genomic DNA was extracted from the blood cell samples with the Qiagen DNeasy Blood Extraction Kit. The source of the sample is a study of cytomegalovirus exposure and HLA in healthy donors (dated by TCRdb to between 2016 and 2019). For context, the study as a whole: In an earlier analysis of several hundred of the donors, under 300 Gb of sequence data and some 100 million unique TCR beta sequences from roughly 180 million T cells were reported. Among about 400 genotyped donors of the cohort, an average of about 220,000 unique TCR beta nucleotide sequences was sequenced per donor, of which 15% to 20% were non-productive. Four or five DR-DQ haplotypes were handled as single units for association and clustering because linkage in the cohort was strong. An early release that covered more than 550 HLA-typed donors contained approximately 300 gigabases of sequencing data and tens of millions of unique TCR sequences. Donor age, sex, ethnicity and CMV serostatus were compiled together with the repertoire data. A later analysis re-analyzed previously published TCR beta repertoires from roughly 630 donors and added high-resolution HLA genotyping to study TCR occurrence patterns. Rather than using new phenotypic data, the later analysis identified candidate immune exposures from TCR beta sequences and from how often those sequences occurred across donors. The study profiled the T cell repertoires of 500 to 800 subjects by immunosequencing and related them to cytomegalovirus serostatus. To predict cytomegalovirus infection status, the study combined high-throughput TCR immunosequencing, statistical association of individual TCRs with disease status, and machine learning. Typing coverage varied by locus: about 629-630 donors for A, B, C, DRB1 and DQB1; roughly 520 for DQA1; over 600 for DPA1; roughly 470 for DPB1. The genetic ancestry cluster associated with self-reported Caucasian donors included over 80% of the roughly 390 genotyped donors. An earlier analysis of 587 of the donors used high-throughput TCR beta sequencing to judge whether each TCR beta V gene segment behaved as functional or pseudogenic. The study aimed to test whether cataloging public T cell receptors could reveal signatures of past pathogen exposure. In addition to the first cohort of 666 subjects, a separate validation cohort of approximately 110 different subjects was used. HLA typing covered class I and class II loci at four-digit resolution. A later genetic analysis took genome-wide SNP genotypes for about 55% of the 666 donors and used that subset as a discovery cohort. Every discovery cohort repertoire had been produced on one sequencing platform.

Library creation used the immunoSEQ multiplex PCR assay. A mixture of 60 forward primers for TCR Vbeta segments and 13 reverse primers for TCR Jbeta segments was used in the multiplex PCR. The CDR3 region of rearranged TCR beta genes was amplified from genomic DNA by a multiplex PCR assay. Amplified TCR beta libraries were sequenced as 87-base-pair reads on the Illumina HiSeq System. The study's processing was this. A later analysis tallied tens of millions of unique TCR beta chains across the 666 repertoires, and approximately 9.9 million of those chains were shared by two or more donors. To remove PCR and sequencing errors, raw reads were error-corrected and collapsed into unique sequences using a nearest-neighbor algorithm that merged closely related sequences. Alignment of CDR3 sequences to IMGT reference sequences was used to assign V, D and J gene segments. For a sequence to be retained, at least a six-nucleotide match to both a V gene segment and a J gene segment was required. Rearrangements were classified as productive when the CDR3 lacked stop codons and remained in frame with V and J, and all other rearrangements were classified as non-productive. Following IMGT convention, CDR3 was defined as the stretch from the second conserved V-encoded cysteine up to the conserved J-encoded phenylalanine. The earlier analysis of some 540 of the donors excluded any sequence lacking an unambiguous match to a single V gene segment. An earlier analysis of fewer than 750 of the donors called V segments functional above 56.7% productive rearrangements and segregating when the between-donor standard deviation exceeded 5%. A statistical classification framework was developed to diagnose cytomegalovirus status using the catalog of TCR beta chain sequences. In a later analysis, TCR nucleotide sequences were compared against IMGT/GENE-DB human TR gene sequences so that V and J genes could be assigned. The TCRdist pipeline was used in a later analysis to assign CDR3 sequences and most-parsimonious VDJ recombination scenarios. In a later analysis, every TCR beta chain was defined by the combination of its CDR3 amino acid sequence and its V-gene family, and reads without a unique V-gene family were dropped. To address suspected cross-contamination and a sequencing artifact, a later analysis removed 592 highly shared, low-generation-probability nucleotide sequences. For each public chain, a later analysis derived a clonal expansion index from normalized ranks of inferred template counts within each repertoire. In a later analysis, generation probabilities were computed using a VDJ recombination model fitted to out-of-frame rearrangements, and the results were checked against IGoR. In a later analysis, hypergeometric tests were used to score TCR-TCR, TCR-HLA and TCR-CMV co-occurrence, with a repertoire-size bias correction applied to TCR pairs. In a later analysis, false discovery rates were estimated by permuting HLA or CMV assignments 20 times. In a later analysis, co-occurring TCRs were grouped using DBSCAN, with TCRdist sequence similarity added in when clustering inside HLA-allele-positive subsets. Co-occurrence clustering excluded repertoires with fewer than 30,000 or more than 120,000 public chains, plus five with anomalous nucleotide sharing. TCRdb limited this immuneACCESS table to in-frame rearrangements with V and J called. A share of clones is missing; checked studies link under half to unresolved V genes, and the rest is unexplained. Clone size and the V and J calls come from that table; the DNA yielded D and trimming. The sample yields about 130,000 clones; about four fifths were counted once. The ten largest make up around 3.5% of the sample.

Study-wide findings and limitations: A further reported finding was that TCR beta sequences accurately predicted the HLA-A and HLA-B alleles for most subjects in the first cohort. According to a later analysis, parvovirus B19, influenza, CMV and Epstein-Barr virus appeared linked to several top co-occurrence clusters. Roughly uniform sequencing depth across donors was assumed in presence/absence analyses, although this assumption may not hold. In a later genetic analysis, a missense DCLRE1C variant was associated with V-gene and J-gene trimming of TCR beta chains, and the association was replicated in an independent cohort. An earlier analysis of approximately 500 of the donors showed that most TCR beta V segments appeared in productive rearrangements either about 87% or about 30% of the time, which broadly matched IMGT annotations. Because HLA typing was missing for some donors at each locus, association tests included only the typed subset. Correlated functional status among segregating V segments might reflect linkage disequilibrium, but an unknown experimental factor could not be ruled out. Some IMGT-functional V segments, including TRBV6-2 and TRBV6-3, could not be told apart with the 87-base-pair reads, so those segments were excluded. According to a later genetic analysis, donors in an Asian-associated ancestry cluster had fewer N-insertions in productive TCRs than the approximately 700-donor mean. The cohort was sequenced for TCR beta chains only, and without alpha or paired-chain data the features that could be detected were limited. Three of the identified cytomegalovirus-associated TCR beta chains were confirmed in vitro to be specific for cytomegalovirus antigens. The classifier was reported to diagnose cytomegalovirus status with high specificity and sensitivity in both the original and validation cohorts. According to a later analysis, most CMV-associated TCR beta chains appeared to be HLA-restricted, and the HLA associations seemed to be driven largely by CMV exposure. The study gave a list of some 150 TCR beta chains associated with cytomegalovirus. In a later analysis, HLA-associated TCR beta chains showed more clonal expansion and lower generation probabilities than non-associated chains that were equally common. The authors suggested that the approach could potentially be generalized to other disease states and immunological phenotypes. A cluster of highly shared sequence variants was judged likely to be a technical artifact of the sequencing pipeline. Because counts were too low, around 18 rarely observed V segments, including chromosome 9 orphons, were left out of the earlier analysis of 500 to 750 of the donors. For the cohort, immune exposure information was limited to CMV serostatus. Assigning TCR associations to individual alleles was difficult when HLA alleles, especially DR and DQ, strongly co-occurred. Across donors, most TCR sequences were observed very rarely, whereas some public TCRs were present in many individuals. A later analysis found that TCR association rates varied across HLA loci, with DRB1 alleles showing the most associated TCRs and HLA-C alleles the fewest. Specific HLA alleles were associated with 18,000 or so TCR beta sequences at a false discovery rate of 0.05 in a later analysis.

CDR1 MNHEY and CDR2 SMNVEV are derived from the germline V gene (reference sequence). V and J are trimmed by 4 bases and 11 bases, and the gene matches miss 11 bases of the junction. The CDR3 has 14 amino acids, counting the end cysteine and phenylalanine. Only the CDR3 DNA is retained, 42 bases long and in frame from the first base. The TCR originated in a woman in her forties in good health and CMV-seropositive. Sequencing input: PBMCs. The sequence joins TRBV27 to TRBJ2-5, with 9 junctional bases fitting TRBD1. The CDR3 reads CASSSGTGLGEQYF. The nucleotide sequence is given as TGTGCCAGCAGTTCCGGGACAGGGTTGGGTGAGCAGTACTTC.